The 21 T cell receptor beta chains reported below all come from one sample, sequenced in a study of blood T cell repertoires in COVID-19. Produced via immunoSEQ multiplex PCR; TCRdb's table is partial and in-frame only. The repertoire holds about 100,000 clones, with around four fifths as singletons. Sequencing was performed on peripheral blood. The source is a woman between 65 and 79 years old with acute or convalescent COVID-19.

This clone was observed a single time. This chain joins TRBV30 and TRBJ2-7; D is ambiguous. The germline V gene encodes CDR1 GTSNPN and CDR2 SVGIG (reference sequence). Trimming left V 2 bases short and J 3 bases short, with 8 bases between. The CDR3 loop spans 12 amino acids. CDR3 coding DNA: TGTGCCTGGAGTCACAGCTACTACGAGCAGTACTTC. The encoded protein is CAWSHSYYEQYF.

The chain has TRBV5-1 and TRBJ2-3, with TRBD1 matching over 8 bases. Germline V CDR1 and CDR2: SGHRS, YFSETQ. After removal of 2 bases from V and 2 bases from J, the junction contained 7 bases not matched to a gene. This CDR3 region has 16 residues. CDR3 coding DNA: TGCGCCAGCAGCTTACGACAGGGGTCCCCCACAGATACGCAGTATTTT. It codes for CASSLRQGSPTDTQYF. The complete variable domain, with remaining parts taken from reference TRBV5-1 and TRBJ2-3, reads KAGVTQTPRYLIKTRGQQVTLSCSPISGHRSVSWYQQTPGQGLQFLFEYFSETQRNKGNFPGRFSGRQFSNSRSEMNVSTLELGDSALYLCASSLRQGSPTDTQYFGPGTRLTVL.

This sequence joins TRBV21-1 and TRBJ1-3; the DNA was not compared with TRBD1, the D call given in the table. TRBV21-1 is recorded as a pseudogene. CDR3 size: 16 residues. The CDR3 coding sequence is TGTGCCAGCAGCAAAAGCCCAGGGAAAGTTGGAAACACCATATATTTT. Encoded protein: CASSKSPGKVGNTIYF.

The rearrangement links TRBV2 to TRBJ1-3; D unclear. Trimming shortened V by 2 bases and J by 1 base, and 6 bases separated the two germline ends. Germline V gene data show CDR1 as SNHLY and CDR2 as FYNNEI. This CDR3 is 14 amino acids long. CDR3 DNA: TGTGCCAGCAGTGAATACATTTCTGGAAACACCATATATTTT. The encoded protein is CASSEYISGNTIYF.

The chain has TRBV27 and TRBJ2-2; 12 bases are a match to TRBD2. CDR1 and CDR2 (germline): MNHEY, SMNVEV (reference sequence). After removal of 5 bases from V and 0 bases from J, the junction contained 4 bases not matched to a gene. The CDR3 has 17 residues. CDR3 loop: CASSLGLAGTNTGELFF. In DNA, the CDR3 is TGTGCCAGCAGTCTAGGACTAGCGGGGACGAACACCGGGGAGCTGTTTTTT.

This chain links TRBV9 with TRBJ1-4; D is undetermined. The CDR3 is 15 amino acids. Trimming shortened V by 4 bases and J by 3 bases, and 13 bases separated the two germline ends. Germline CDR1 reads SGDLS; CDR2 reads YYNGEE. CDR3: CASSLLGVSNEKLFF. The CDR3 bases are TGTGCCAGCAGCCTACTCGGGGTTTCTAATGAAAAACTGTTTTTT.

This clone was found a few times. The chain joins TRBV9 to TRBJ2-1; 9 nucleotides line up with TRBD2. Per the germline V gene, CDR1 is SGDLS and CDR2 is YYNGEE. The CDR3 runs to 16 residues. V dropped 0 bases and J dropped 8; count of bases not matched to a gene: 9. DNA of the CDR3: TGTGCCAGCAGCGTAGGGCTGCGGGGGGGCGAAGATGAGCAGTTCTTC. Translating it yields CASSVGLRGGEDEQFF.

The chain has TRBV28 and TRBJ2-2; 10 bases are shared with TRBD2. This CDR3 is 17 amino acids long. CDR1 MDHEN and CDR2 SYDVKM come from the germline V gene. V lost 3 bases and J lost 6; bases outside the gene matches: 10. In nucleotides, the CDR3 is TGTGCCAGCAGTTTCGGAGCAGCGGGGGGGCTTGCCGGGGAGCTGTTTTTT. The encoded protein is CASSFGAAGGLAGELFF.

The rearrangement uses TRBV27 and TRBJ1-1; D may be TRBD1 (6 bases). V was shortened by 3 bases and J by 8 bases, with 10 bases between the two germline ends. There are 12 residues in the CDR3. CDR1 is MNHEY, CDR2 SMNVEV, per germline (reference sequence). CDR3 DNA: TGTGCCAGCAGTTTTCCGGACAGCGAAGCTTTCTTT. It translates to CASSFPDSEAFF.

The CDR3 sequence is CSASDPPGDTQYF. CDR3 nucleotide sequence: TGCAGTGCTAGTGACCCACCAGGAGATACGCAGTATTTT. The chain is built from TRBV20-1 and TRBJ2-3; no definite D call. This CDR3 has 13 amino acids. The germline V gene has CDR1 DFQATT and CDR2 SNEGSKA (reference sequence). Deletions cut 3 bases from V and 5 bases from J, with 12 bases between.

The rearrangement joins TRBV5-1 to TRBJ2-3; TRBD2 agrees at 8 bases. This CDR3 comprises 16 residues. Germline-derived CDR1 and CDR2 are SGHRS and YFSETQ. Trimming removed 0 bases from V and 3 bases from J; junction bases left unmatched: 6. The CDR3 spells CASSLDGTRGTDTQYF. The CDR3, as DNA: TGCGCCAGCAGCTTGGACGGGACTAGGGGAACAGATACGCAGTATTTT.

The rearrangement links TRBV11-3 to TRBJ2-3; perhaps TRBD1 as D (5 bases). This CDR3 spans 15 amino acids. Germline V lookup: CDR1 SGHNT, CDR2 YENEEA. Between the trimmed V and J ends, which lost 5 bases and 2 bases, there was a span of 14 bases. CDR3 bases: TGTGCCAGCAGCACAGGAGCAGGGAACACAGATACGCAGTATTTT. This translates into CASSTGAGNTDTQYF.

The chain couples TRBV12-3 or TRBV12-4 to TRBJ2-3; D unresolved. Trimming pared 5 bases from V and 2 bases from J, leaving 5 bases between. The CDR3 has 12 residues. CDR3 protein: CASSLYTDTQYF. The DNA for the CDR3 is TGTGCCAGCAGTCTGTACACAGATACGCAGTATTTT.

The V call is TRBV5-1, the J call TRBJ2-1; 9 nucleotides agree with TRBD2. Germline assignment: CDR1 SGHRS and CDR2 YFSETQ. The V and J ends lost 2 bases and 9 bases, in that order; junction bases with no gene match: 9. The CDR3 is 15 amino acids. In nucleotides, the CDR3 is TGCGCCAGCAGCTTCTCGGCGGGGGGGCATGGTGAGCAGTTCTTC. The encoded protein is CASSFSAGGHGEQFF.

In this sample, this clone turned up a few times. The chain combines TRBV7-9 with TRBJ2-2, with a weak D call TRBD2 (5 bases). The V gene's germline CDR1 is SEHNR and CDR2 FQNEAQ (reference sequence). CDR3 size: 13 residues. V lost 5 bases and J 4 bases, leaving 8 bases between the germline ends. CDR3 loop: CASSQDSTGELFF. CDR3 bases: TGTGCCAGCAGCCAGGACTCCACCGGGGAGCTGTTTTTT.

The chain carries TRBV6-6 and TRBJ2-1; no definite D call. V gave up 4 bases and J gave up 7 bases, with 5 bases separating them. Looked up from germline, CDR1 is MNHNY and CDR2 is SVGAGI (reference sequence). CDR3 size: 11 residues. This CDR3 reads CASSSLNEQFF. The CDR3 bases are TGTGCCAGCAGTTCCCTTAATGAGCAGTTCTTC.

V gene TRBV24-1 combines with J gene TRBJ2-3; 8 positions agree with TRBD1. V trimming: 4 bases; J trimming: 2 bases; junction bases outside the gene matches: 7. The CDR3 contains 16 residues. Germline V gene data show CDR1 as KGHDR and CDR2 as SFDVKD. The CDR3 DNA is TGTGCCACCAGTGAGGCCGGGACAGGCTTCACAGATACGCAGTATTTT. This sequence encodes CATSEAGTGFTDTQYF.

The chain links TRBV4-3 to TRBJ1-1; tentatively, D is TRBD1 (5 bases). Per the germline V gene, CDR1 is LGHNA and CDR2 is YSLEER. Trimming stripped 0 bases from V and 0 bases from J, with 8 bases between. The CDR3 spans 15 residues. CDR3 sequence: CASSQDYRLNTEAFF. CDR3 bases: TGCGCCAGCAGCCAAGATTACAGGCTGAACACTGAAGCTTTCTTT.

The rearrangement links TRBV12-5 to TRBJ2-2, with a weak D call TRBD2 (7 bases). Germline CDR1 is LGHNT and CDR2 is FRNRAP. The V end lost 4 bases, the J end lost 5 bases, and 14 bases lay between the germline ends. The CDR3 is 15 amino acids. As DNA, the CDR3 is TGTGCTAGTGGTTCTGGGGGGGGCCAAACCGGGGAGCTGTTTTTT. Protein product: CASGSGGGQTGELFF.

The V gene is TRBV5-1, the J gene TRBJ1-5; a weak D match, TRBD1 (5 bases). V was cut by 4 bases and J by 8 bases, with 19 bases left in between. Per germline, CDR1 SGHRS and CDR2 YFSETQ. This CDR3 region has 15 residues. The CDR3 is CASSPVGQGSEPQHF. The CDR3 region has the DNA TGCGCCAGCAGCCCGGTGGGGCAGGGTAGTGAGCCCCAGCATTTT. Together with reference TRBV5-1 and TRBJ1-5, the CDR3 gives the full variable domain: KAGVTQTPRYLIKTRGQQVTLSCSPISGHRSVSWYQQTPGQGLQFLFEYFSETQRNKGNFPGRFSGRQFSNSRSEMNVSTLELGDSALYLCASSPVGQGSEPQHFGDGTRLSIL.

The chain carries TRBV4-2 and TRBJ1-2; TRBD1 aligns across 10 bases. This CDR3 comprises 17 residues. V was clipped by 1 base and J by 5 bases; unmatched bases: 10. Germline V lookup: CDR1 LGHNA, CDR2 YNFKEQ. DNA for the CDR3: TGTGCCAGCAGCCAAGTCGCCTCCGGGACAGGGGTTTATGGCTACACCTTC. It translates to CASSQVASGTGVYGYTF.